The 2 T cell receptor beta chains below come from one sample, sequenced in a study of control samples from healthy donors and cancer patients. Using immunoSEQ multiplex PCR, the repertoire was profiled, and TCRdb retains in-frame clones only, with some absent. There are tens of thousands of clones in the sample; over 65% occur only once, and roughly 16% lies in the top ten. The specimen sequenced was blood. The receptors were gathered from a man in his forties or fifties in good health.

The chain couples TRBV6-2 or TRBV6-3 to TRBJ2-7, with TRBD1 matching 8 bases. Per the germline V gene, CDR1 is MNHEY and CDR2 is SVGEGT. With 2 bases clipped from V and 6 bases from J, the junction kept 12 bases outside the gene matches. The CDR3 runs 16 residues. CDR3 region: CASSYRPGTGGVEQYF. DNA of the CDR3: TGTGCCAGCAGTTACCGGCCCGGGACAGGCGGCGTCGAGCAGTACTTC.

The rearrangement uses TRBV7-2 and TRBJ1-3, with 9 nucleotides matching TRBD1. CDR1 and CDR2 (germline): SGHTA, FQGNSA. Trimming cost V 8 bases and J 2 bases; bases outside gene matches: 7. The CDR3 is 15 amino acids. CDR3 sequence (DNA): TGTGCCAGCGTTAGTGGGACAGGGCCTGGAAACACCATATATTTT. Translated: CASVSGTGPGNTIYF.